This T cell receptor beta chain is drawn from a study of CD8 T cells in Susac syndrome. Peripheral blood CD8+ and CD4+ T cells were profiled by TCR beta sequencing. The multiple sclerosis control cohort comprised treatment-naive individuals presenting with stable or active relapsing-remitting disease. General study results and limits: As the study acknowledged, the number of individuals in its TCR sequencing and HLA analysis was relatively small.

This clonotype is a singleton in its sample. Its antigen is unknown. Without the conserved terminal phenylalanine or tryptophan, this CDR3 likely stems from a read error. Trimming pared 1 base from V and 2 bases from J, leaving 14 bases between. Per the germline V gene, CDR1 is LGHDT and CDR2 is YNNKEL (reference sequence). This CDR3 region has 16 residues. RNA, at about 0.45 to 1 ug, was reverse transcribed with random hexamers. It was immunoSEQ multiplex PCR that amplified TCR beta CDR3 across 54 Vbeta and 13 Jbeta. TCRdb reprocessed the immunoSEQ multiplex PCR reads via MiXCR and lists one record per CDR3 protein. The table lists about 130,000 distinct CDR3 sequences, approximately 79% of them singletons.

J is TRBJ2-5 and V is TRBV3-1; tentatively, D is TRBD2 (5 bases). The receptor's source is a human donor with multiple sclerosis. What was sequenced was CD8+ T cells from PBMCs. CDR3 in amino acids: CASSQGALVLQETQYV. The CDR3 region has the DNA TGTGCCAGCAGCCAAGGTGCACTAGTCTTGCAAGAGACCCAGTACGTC.